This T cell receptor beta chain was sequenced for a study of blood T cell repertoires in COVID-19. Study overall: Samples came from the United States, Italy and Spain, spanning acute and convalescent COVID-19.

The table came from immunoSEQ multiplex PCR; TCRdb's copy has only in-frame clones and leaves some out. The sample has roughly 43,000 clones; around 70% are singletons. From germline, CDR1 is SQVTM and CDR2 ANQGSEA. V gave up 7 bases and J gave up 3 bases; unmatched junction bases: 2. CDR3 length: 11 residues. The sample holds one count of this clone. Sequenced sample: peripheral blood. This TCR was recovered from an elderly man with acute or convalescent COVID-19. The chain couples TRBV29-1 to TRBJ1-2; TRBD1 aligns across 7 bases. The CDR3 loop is CSGTGDYGYTF. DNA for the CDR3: TGCAGCGGCACAGGGGACTATGGCTACACCTTC.